These 10 T cell receptor beta chains were all obtained from the same sample, sequenced in a study of cytomegalovirus exposure and HLA in healthy donors (dated by TCRdb to about 2017). The method behind the library was the immunoSEQ multiplex PCR assay. What TCRdb holds here is the immuneACCESS table cut down to in-frame rearrangements. Part of the clones is not present; checked against another copy, under half of the missing clones reflect an unresolved V gene, and the others are unexplained. The sample records around 130,000 clones, approximately 81% of which are singletons. The ten top clones hold roughly 1.9% of the sample. Sequences were obtained from PBMCs. The source is a woman aged 25 to 39 in good health and CMV-seronegative.

The genes are TRBV9 and TRBJ1-4, with TRBD1 matching 7 bases. V lost 2 bases to trimming and J lost 3 bases; unmatched junction nucleotides: 4. The V gene's germline CDR1 is SGDLS and CDR2 YYNGEE. The CDR3 consists of 15 residues. Here the CDR3 DNA reads TGTGCCAGCAGCGTCCAAGGGACAGCTAATGAAAAACTGTTTTTT. This sequence encodes CASSVQGTANEKLFF.

The rearrangement links TRBV4-1 to TRBJ1-3, with D possibly matching TRBD1 (6 bases). Germline values: CDR1 MGHRA, CDR2 YSYEKL. The CDR3 has 17 residues. The V gene lost 5 bases and the J gene lost 0 bases, with 17 bases spanning the gap. The chain's CDR3 is CASSAGRGQYSGNTIYF. CDR3 DNA: TGCGCCAGCAGCGCAGGGCGGGGGCAATACTCTGGAAACACCATATATTTT.

The chain uses TRBV6-5 and TRBJ1-1; TRBD1 matches 7 bases. This CDR3 comprises 13 residues. The germline gives CDR1 MNHEY, CDR2 SVGAGI. The J segment lost 7 bases and the V segment lost 6 bases, leaving 8 bases of the junction unmatched. This chain's CDR3 is CASSRDRGYEAFF. CDR3 sequence (DNA): TGTGCCAGCAGCCGGGACAGAGGTTATGAAGCTTTCTTT.

This chain uses TRBV4-3 with TRBJ1-6, with 8 bases aligning to TRBD1. Germline V gene lookup returns CDR1 LGHNA and CDR2 YSLEER. J gave up 8 bases and V 2 bases, and 8 bases lay outside the gene matches. This CDR3 region has 16 residues. The CDR3 DNA follows: TGCGCCAGCAGCCAATGGTACAGGGGGACGGATTCACCCCTCCACTTT. It translates to CASSQWYRGTDSPLHF.

The V and J genes are TRBV9 and TRBJ2-5; D not certain. V shed 0 bases and J shed 2 bases, with 5 bases lying between them. CDR1 SGDLS and CDR2 YYNGEE come from the germline V gene. The CDR3 is made up of 13 amino acids. CDR3: CASSVALQETQYF. CDR3 in DNA: TGTGCCAGCAGCGTAGCGTTACAAGAGACCCAGTACTTC.

This clone was recorded only once. The chain joins TRBV5-8 to TRBJ1-1; the match to TRBD1 covers 7 bases. The CDR3 sequence is 16 residues long. Germline V lookup: CDR1 SGHTS, CDR2 YDEGEE. The ends lost 4 bases at V and 2 bases at J; junction bases unmatched: 11. CDR3 amino acids: CASSTQGVLINTEAFF. The CDR3 DNA sequence: TGTGCCAGCAGCACTCAGGGGGTCTTAATTAACACTGAAGCTTTCTTT.

This chain connects TRBV11-2 to TRBJ2-1, with D possibly matching TRBD2 (7 bases). CDR1 is SGHAT, CDR2 FQNNGV, per germline. The V gene lost 5 bases and the J gene lost 10 bases, with 18 bases spanning the gap. CDR3 length: 14 amino acids. CDR3 sequence reads: CASSLTRGGGEQFF. The DNA for the CDR3 is TGTGCCAGCAGCCTAACTAGAGGGGGAGGGGAGCAGTTCTTC.

The chain combines TRBV10-2 with TRBJ1-5; 9 bases are shared with TRBD1. The CDR3 is 12 amino acids. With V trimmed by 8 bases and J by 6 bases, 2 bases remained unmatched. The germline CDR1 and CDR2 sequences are WSHSY and SAAADI. The CDR3 region is CASVDRGQPQHF. The CDR3 DNA sequence: TGCGCCAGCGTGGACAGGGGTCAGCCCCAGCATTTT.

This clone was picked up a small number of times. V gene TRBV7-8 combines with J gene TRBJ2-7; 10 bases fit TRBD2. This CDR3 is 15 amino acids long. Germline V gene sequence: CDR1 SGHVS, CDR2 FQNEAQ. Losses at the gene ends were 5 bases for V and 1 base for J; bases not matched to a gene: 5. CDR3 DNA sequence: TGTGCCAGCAGCCCTACTAGCGGGGAATCCTACGAGCAGTACTTC. Its protein is CASSPTSGESYEQYF.

The chain links TRBV29-1 to TRBJ2-7; maybe TRBD2 (6 bases). V gave up 6 bases and J gave up 3 bases, with 12 bases separating them. The length of the CDR3 is 12 residues. Per the germline V gene, CDR1 is SQVTM and CDR2 is ANQGSEA. CDR3 amino acids: CSVTTTSYEQYF. The CDR3 DNA reads TGCAGCGTCACCACGACTAGCTACGAGCAGTACTTC.